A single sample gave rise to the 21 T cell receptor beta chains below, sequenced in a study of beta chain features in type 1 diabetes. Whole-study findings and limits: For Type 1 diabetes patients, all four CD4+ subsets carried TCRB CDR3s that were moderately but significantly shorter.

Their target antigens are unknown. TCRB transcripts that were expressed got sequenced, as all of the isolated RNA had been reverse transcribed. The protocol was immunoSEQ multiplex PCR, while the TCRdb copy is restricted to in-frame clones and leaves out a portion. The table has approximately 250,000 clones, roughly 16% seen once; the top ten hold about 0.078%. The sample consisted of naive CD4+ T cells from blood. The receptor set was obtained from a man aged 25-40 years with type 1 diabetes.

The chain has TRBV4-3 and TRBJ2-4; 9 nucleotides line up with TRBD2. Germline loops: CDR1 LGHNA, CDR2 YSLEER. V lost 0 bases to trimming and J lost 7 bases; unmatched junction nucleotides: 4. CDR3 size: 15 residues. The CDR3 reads CASSQEASGTNIQYF. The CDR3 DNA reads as TGCGCCAGCAGCCAAGAAGCTAGCGGGACGAACATTCAGTACTTC.

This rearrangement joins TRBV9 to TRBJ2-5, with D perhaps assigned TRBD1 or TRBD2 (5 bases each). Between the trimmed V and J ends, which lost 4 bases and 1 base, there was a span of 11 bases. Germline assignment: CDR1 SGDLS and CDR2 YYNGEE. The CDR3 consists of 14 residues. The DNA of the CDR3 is TGTGCCAGCAGCACGGGACGGATCCAAGAGACCCAGTACTTC. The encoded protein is CASSTGRIQETQYF.

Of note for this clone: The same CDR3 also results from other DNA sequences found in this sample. As DNA, the CDR3 is TGTGCCAGCAGTTCGACTCGGTACGAGCAGTACTTC. Encoded protein: CASSSTRYEQYF. The genes are TRBV7-2 and TRBJ2-7, with D hard to call. Trimming stripped 6 bases from V and 4 bases from J, with 10 bases between. The CDR3 consists of 12 residues. Looked up from germline, CDR1 is SGHTA and CDR2 is FQGNSA.

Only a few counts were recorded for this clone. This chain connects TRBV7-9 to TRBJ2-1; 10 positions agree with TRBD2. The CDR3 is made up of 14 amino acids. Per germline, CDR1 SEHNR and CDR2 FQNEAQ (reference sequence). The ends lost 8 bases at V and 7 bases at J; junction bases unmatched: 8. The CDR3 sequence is CASEREGYGNEQFF. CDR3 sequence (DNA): TGTGCCAGCGAGCGGGAGGGCTACGGAAATGAGCAGTTCTTC.

CDR3 residues: CASSQTNTQYF. CDR3 in DNA: TGTGCCAGCAGCCAGACGAATACGCAGTATTTT. J is TRBJ2-3 and V is TRBV14; D unclear. Germline CDR1 is SGHDN and CDR2 is FVKESK. With 3 bases removed from V and 7 bases from J, the gap between germline ends came to 5 bases. The CDR3 has 11 amino acids.

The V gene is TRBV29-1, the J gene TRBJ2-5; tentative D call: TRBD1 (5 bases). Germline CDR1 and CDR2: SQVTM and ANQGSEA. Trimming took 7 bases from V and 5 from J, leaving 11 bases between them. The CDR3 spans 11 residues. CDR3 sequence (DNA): TGCAGCGCAGGGTTGGGGGAGACCCAGTACTTC. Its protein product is CSAGLGETQYF.

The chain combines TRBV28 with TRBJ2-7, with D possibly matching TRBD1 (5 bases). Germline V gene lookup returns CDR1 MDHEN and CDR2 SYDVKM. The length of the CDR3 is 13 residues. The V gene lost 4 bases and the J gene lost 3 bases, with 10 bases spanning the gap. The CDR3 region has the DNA TGTGCCAGCAGTTCCGCAGGACACTACGAGCAGTACTTC. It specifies CASSSAGHYEQYF. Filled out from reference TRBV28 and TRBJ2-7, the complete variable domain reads DVKVTQSSRYLVKRTGEKVFLECVQDMDHENMFWYRQDPGLGLRLIYFSYDVKMKEKGDIPEGYSVSREKKERFSLILESASTNQTSMYLCASSSAGHYEQYFGPGTRLTVT.

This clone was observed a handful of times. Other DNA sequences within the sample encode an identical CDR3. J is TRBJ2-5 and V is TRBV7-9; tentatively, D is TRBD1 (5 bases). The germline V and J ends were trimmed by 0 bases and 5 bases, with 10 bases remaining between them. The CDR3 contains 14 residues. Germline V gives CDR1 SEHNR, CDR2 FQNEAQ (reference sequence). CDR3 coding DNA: TGTGCCAGCAGCTTAGCAGGGGCCGGGGAGACCCAGTACTTC. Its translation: CASSLAGAGETQYF. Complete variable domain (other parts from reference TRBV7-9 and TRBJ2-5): DTGVSQNPRHKITKRGQNVTFRCDPISEHNRLYWYRQTLGQGPEFLTYFQNEAQLEKSRLLSDRFSAERPKGSFSTLEIQRTEQGDSAMYLCASSLAGAGETQYFGPGTRLLVL.

CDR3 DNA sequence: TGTGCCAGCCAGGGGACCTCCTACGAGCAGTACTTC. Translated, it gives CASQGTSYEQYF. The J gene is TRBJ2-7, the V gene TRBV7-9; tentative D call: TRBD1 (6 bases). Trimming stripped 8 bases from V and 0 bases from J, with 8 bases between. CDR3 length: 12 residues. In germline, CDR1 is SEHNR, CDR2 FQNEAQ (reference sequence).

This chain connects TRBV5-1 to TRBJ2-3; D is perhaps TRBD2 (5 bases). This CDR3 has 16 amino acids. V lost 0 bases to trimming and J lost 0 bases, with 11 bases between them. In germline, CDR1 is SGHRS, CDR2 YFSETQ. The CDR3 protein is CASSLADYPSTDTQYF. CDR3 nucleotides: TGCGCCAGCAGCTTGGCCGACTACCCGAGCACAGATACGCAGTATTTT.

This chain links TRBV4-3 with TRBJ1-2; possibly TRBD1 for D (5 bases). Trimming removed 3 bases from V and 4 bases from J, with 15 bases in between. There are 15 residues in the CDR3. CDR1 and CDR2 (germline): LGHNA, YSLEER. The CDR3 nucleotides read TGCGCCAGCAGCCATGCGGGACCGTCCGGCTATGGCTACACCTTC. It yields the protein CASSHAGPSGYGYTF.

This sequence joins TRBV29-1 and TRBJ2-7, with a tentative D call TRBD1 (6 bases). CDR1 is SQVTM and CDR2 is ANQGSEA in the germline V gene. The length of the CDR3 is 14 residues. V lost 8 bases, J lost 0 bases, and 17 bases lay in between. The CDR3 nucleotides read TGCAGCTTCAATGGGGGCCCGATCTCCTACGAGCAGTACTTC. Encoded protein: CSFNGGPISYEQYF.

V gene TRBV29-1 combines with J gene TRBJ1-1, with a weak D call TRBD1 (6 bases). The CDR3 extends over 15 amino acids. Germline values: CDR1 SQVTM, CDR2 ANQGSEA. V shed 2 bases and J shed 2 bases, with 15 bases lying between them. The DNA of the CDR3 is TGCAGCGTTGAAAGTCAGCACAGGGAAAACACTGAAGCTTTCTTT. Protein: CSVESQHRENTEAFF.

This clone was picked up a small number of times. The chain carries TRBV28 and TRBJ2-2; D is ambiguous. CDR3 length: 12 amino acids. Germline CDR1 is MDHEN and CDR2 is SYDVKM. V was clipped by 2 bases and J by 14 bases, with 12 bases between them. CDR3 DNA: TGTGCCAGCAGTTTAAGTCTCGAGACACTGTTTTTT. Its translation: CASSLSLETLFF.

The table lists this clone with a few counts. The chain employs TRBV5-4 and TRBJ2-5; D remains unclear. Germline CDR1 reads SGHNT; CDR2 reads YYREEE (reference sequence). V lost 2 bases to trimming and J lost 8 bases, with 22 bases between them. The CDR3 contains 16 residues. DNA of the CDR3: TGTGCCAGCAGCTTCGGCCGGATGGGCTTGGTGAGCACCCAGTACTTC. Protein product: CASSFGRMGLVSTQYF.

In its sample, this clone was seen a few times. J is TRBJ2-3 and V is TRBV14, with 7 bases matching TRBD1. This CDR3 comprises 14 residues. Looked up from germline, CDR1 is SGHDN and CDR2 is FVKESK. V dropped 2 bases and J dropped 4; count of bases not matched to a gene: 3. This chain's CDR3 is CASSQLQGADTQYF. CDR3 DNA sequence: TGTGCCAGCAGCCAACTCCAGGGGGCAGATACGCAGTATTTT.

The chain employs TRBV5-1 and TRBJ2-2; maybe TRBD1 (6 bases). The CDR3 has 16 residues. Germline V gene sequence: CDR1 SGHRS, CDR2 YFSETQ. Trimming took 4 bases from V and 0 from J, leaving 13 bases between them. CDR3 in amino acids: CASSTGQNTNTGELFF. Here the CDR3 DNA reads TGCGCCAGCAGCACCGGACAGAATACGAACACCGGGGAGCTGTTTTTT.

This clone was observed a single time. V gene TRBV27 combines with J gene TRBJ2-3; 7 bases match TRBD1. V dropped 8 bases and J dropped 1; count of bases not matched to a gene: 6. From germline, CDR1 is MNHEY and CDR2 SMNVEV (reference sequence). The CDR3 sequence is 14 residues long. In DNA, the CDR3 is TGTGCCAGCGGATATGGACAGGGCACAGATACGCAGTATTTT. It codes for CASGYGQGTDTQYF.

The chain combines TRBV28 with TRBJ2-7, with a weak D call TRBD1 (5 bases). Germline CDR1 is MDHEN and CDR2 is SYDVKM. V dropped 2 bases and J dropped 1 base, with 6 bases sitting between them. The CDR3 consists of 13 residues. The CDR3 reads CASSLHRSYEQYF. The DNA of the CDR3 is TGTGCCAGCAGTTTACACAGGTCCTACGAGCAGTACTTC. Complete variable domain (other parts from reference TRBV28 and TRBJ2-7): DVKVTQSSRYLVKRTGEKVFLECVQDMDHENMFWYRQDPGLGLRLIYFSYDVKMKEKGDIPEGYSVSREKKERFSLILESASTNQTSMYLCASSLHRSYEQYFGPGTRLTVT.

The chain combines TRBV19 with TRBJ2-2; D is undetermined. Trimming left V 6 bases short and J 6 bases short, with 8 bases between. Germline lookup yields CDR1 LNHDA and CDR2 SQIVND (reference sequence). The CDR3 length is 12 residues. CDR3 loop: CASREIPGELFF. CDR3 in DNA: TGTGCCAGTAGGGAGATCCCCGGGGAGCTGTTTTTT.

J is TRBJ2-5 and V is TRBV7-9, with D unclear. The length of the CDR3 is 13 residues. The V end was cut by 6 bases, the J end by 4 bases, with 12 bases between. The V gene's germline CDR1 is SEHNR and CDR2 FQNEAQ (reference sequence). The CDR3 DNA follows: TGTGCCAGCAGGATAAACACTCGAGAGACCCAGTACTTC. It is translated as CASRINTRETQYF.